What follows are 7 T cell receptor beta chains derived from one specimen sequenced in a study of T cell responses to AZD1222 COVID-19 vaccine. Method: immunoSEQ multiplex PCR; TCRdb's copy keeps in-frame clones and lacks some. Here the sample spans around 120,000 clones, roughly 84% being singletons. The sample was peripheral blood, taken on day 0 of AZD1222 vaccination. All receptors come from an adult in good health.

The rearrangement joins TRBV10-3 to TRBJ2-1; 8 nucleotides line up with TRBD2. V shed 2 bases, J shed 8 bases, and the junction held 8 bases outside the gene matches. Germline CDR1 and CDR2: ENHRY and SYGVKD. The CDR3 is 15 amino acids. The DNA for the CDR3 is TGTGCCATCAGTGAGGCCGGGACTAGGCAGGATGAGCAGTTCTTC. Protein sequence: CAISEAGTRQDEQFF.

V usage is TRBV4-2 and J usage is TRBJ2-5, with D possibly matching TRBD2 (6 bases). The V end was cut by 6 bases, the J end by 7 bases, with 12 bases between. Germline V CDR1 and CDR2: LGHNA, YNFKEQ. The CDR3 covers 12 residues. The CDR3 is CASSEVTRTQYF. As DNA, the CDR3 is TGTGCCAGCAGTGAGGTGACTAGGACCCAGTACTTC.

The chain employs TRBV7-9 and TRBJ2-7; D uncertain. Trimming pared 1 base from V and 2 bases from J, leaving 9 bases between. The CDR3 runs to 14 residues. Germline assignment: CDR1 SEHNR and CDR2 FQNEAQ (reference sequence). CDR3 DNA sequence: TGTGCCAGCAGCTTAGAGCCAGGCCCCTACGAGCAGTACTTC. Protein: CASSLEPGPYEQYF.

The rearrangement joins TRBV18 to TRBJ1-5; unclear D gene. CDR1 is KGHSH, CDR2 LQKENI, per germline. There are 14 residues in the CDR3. With 5 bases removed from V and 5 bases from J, the gap between germline ends came to 13 bases. CDR3 residues: CASSTAGGYQPQHF. The DNA for the CDR3 is TGTGCCAGCTCAACGGCAGGAGGATATCAGCCCCAGCATTTT.

The chain employs TRBV5-5 and TRBJ2-2; TRBD2 matches 8 bases. From germline, CDR1 is SGHKS and CDR2 YYEKEE (reference sequence). The CDR3 contains 16 residues. The ends lost 2 bases at V and 2 bases at J; junction bases unmatched: 5. Here the CDR3 reads CASSFWSGGNTGELFF. The CDR3 DNA follows: TGTGCCAGCAGCTTCTGGAGCGGGGGAAACACCGGGGAGCTGTTTTTT.

V usage is TRBV7-6 and J usage is TRBJ2-7; 11 positions agree with TRBD2. V was clipped by 4 bases and J by 2 bases; unmatched bases: 7. Germline-derived CDR1 and CDR2 are SGHVS and FNYEAQ. The CDR3 runs to 16 residues. The CDR3 bases are TGTGCCAGCAGCTCGTTTCTAGCGGGGGGTCCCTACGAGCAGTACTTC. It codes for CASSSFLAGGPYEQYF.

This clone has only one observation. Written as DNA, the CDR3 is TGTGCCAGCAGCGACCCGGGCGGCGGGGACAATGAGCAGTTCTTC. It yields the protein CASSDPGGGDNEQFF. The chain uses TRBV9 and TRBJ2-1, with a tentative D call TRBD2 (6 bases). The CDR3 extends over 15 amino acids. Germline lookup yields CDR1 SGDLS and CDR2 YYNGEE. Trimming took off 3 bases at V and 5 bases at J, with 15 bases between the two ends.